The 19 T cell receptor beta chains below come from one sample, sequenced in a study of cytomegalovirus exposure and HLA in healthy donors. 13 Jbeta primers and 60 Vbeta primers were used for the PCR. Only in-frame clones appear in the TCRdb table, and some are missing; sequencing was by immunoSEQ multiplex PCR. The sample shows over 200,000 clones, 82% of them seen only once. The material sequenced was PBMCs. The receptor source for this set is a woman aged 35 to 49 in good health and CMV-seropositive.

The gene calls are TRBV6-1 and TRBJ1-5; TRBD1 is a possible D gene (6 bases). With 8 bases removed from V and 5 bases from J, the gap between germline ends came to 16 bases. This CDR3 contains 14 residues. CDR1 is MNHNS and CDR2 is SASEGT in the germline V gene. This CDR3 reads CASLPTGLHQPQHF. The CDR3 DNA sequence: TGTGCCAGCCTCCCTACAGGGCTTCATCAGCCCCAGCATTTT.

The V call is TRBV21-1, the J call TRBJ2-1; TRBD2, the table's D call, lacks a check against the DNA. TRBV21-1 corresponds to a pseudogene. The CDR3 covers 18 residues. The CDR3 loop is CASRKGVKRGGKESEQFF. The CDR3 region has the DNA TGTGCCAGCAGGAAAGGAGTAAAGCGGGGCGGGAAGGAAAGTGAGCAGTTCTTC.

This chain connects TRBV7-9 to TRBJ2-5; D perhaps matches TRBD1 (6 bases). Looked up from germline, CDR1 is SEHNR and CDR2 is FQNEAQ (reference sequence). Trimming pared 11 bases from V and 0 bases from J, leaving 16 bases between. This CDR3 spans 14 amino acids. The CDR3 spells CAQGGRGDQETQYF. CDR3 DNA: TGTGCCCAAGGGGGTCGGGGAGACCAAGAGACCCAGTACTTC.

This clone occurred a few times. The chain joins TRBV19 to TRBJ1-1, with TRBD1 matching over 7 bases. V gave up 9 bases and J gave up 4 bases; unmatched junction bases: 11. In germline, CDR1 is LNHDA, CDR2 SQIVND (reference sequence). The length of the CDR3 is 14 residues. The CDR3 region has the DNA TGTGCCAGCAGCCTCCTGACAGGGACCACTGAAGCTTTCTTT. This sequence encodes CASSLLTGTTEAFF.

This clone was seen a few times. The chain joins TRBV4-1 to TRBJ2-6; the D gene is possibly TRBD2 (5 bases). Germline assignment: CDR1 MGHRA and CDR2 YSYEKL. V gave up 3 bases and J gave up 4 bases, with 10 bases separating them. The CDR3 covers 15 residues. The CDR3 here is CASSHPDWGANVLTF. The CDR3, as DNA: TGCGCCAGCAGCCATCCGGACTGGGGGGCCAACGTCCTGACTTTC.

This clone was recorded a few times. The genes are TRBV6-1 and TRBJ2-7, with 8 bases identical to TRBD1. The germline V gene encodes CDR1 MNHNS and CDR2 SASEGT. V lost 5 bases to trimming and J lost 3 bases; unmatched junction nucleotides: 6. The CDR3 extends over 14 amino acids. The CDR3 coding sequence is TGTGCCAGCAGTTTGGACAGGGAGATCTACGAGCAGTACTTC. It specifies CASSLDREIYEQYF.

This chain links TRBV19 with TRBJ2-7; 7 nucleotides agree with TRBD1. V lost 3 bases to trimming and J lost 1 base; unmatched junction nucleotides: 6. Germline lookup yields CDR1 LNHDA and CDR2 SQIVND (reference sequence). The CDR3 contains 15 residues. CDR3 sequence: CASSMDRRRSYEQYF. The CDR3 DNA sequence: TGTGCCAGTAGTATGGACAGGCGTCGATCCTACGAGCAGTACTTC.

V gene TRBV29-1 combines with J gene TRBJ2-1; D unclear. Germline-derived CDR1 and CDR2 are SQVTM and ANQGSEA. Trimming left V 3 bases short and J 3 bases short, with 12 bases between. The CDR3 runs 14 residues. The CDR3 DNA is TGCAGCGTTGAGGCCCTCCCGTACTACAATGAGCAGTTCTTC. Amino acid sequence: CSVEALPYYNEQFF.

J is TRBJ1-2 and V is TRBV30, with a weak D call TRBD1 (5 bases). Looked up from germline, CDR1 is GTSNPN and CDR2 is SVGIG (reference sequence). The CDR3 covers 16 residues. V dropped 2 bases and J dropped 6 bases, with 22 bases sitting between them. The CDR3 is CAWSPRERHQGNGYTF. DNA of the CDR3: TGTGCCTGGAGTCCACGCGAGCGACACCAGGGAAATGGCTACACCTTC.

J is TRBJ2-7 and V is TRBV4-2; 12 positions match TRBD2. The V gene end was trimmed by 1 base and the J gene end by 5 bases; junction bases not matched to a gene: 6. Germline V gives CDR1 LGHNA, CDR2 YNFKEQ. CDR3 length equals 16 residues. The CDR3 region is CASSQVLAGGPDEQYF. CDR3 nucleotides: TGTGCCAGCAGCCAAGTTCTAGCGGGGGGGCCCGACGAGCAGTACTTC.

The rearrangement joins TRBV7-2 to TRBJ1-1; D not certain. The CDR3 contains 12 residues. In germline, CDR1 is SGHTA, CDR2 FQGNSA. V lost 5 bases and J lost 6, with 10 bases in between. CDR3 nucleotide sequence: TGTGCCAGCAGCCTCCTTCTCGCTGAAGCTTTCTTT. As protein: CASSLLLAEAFF.

The chain is built from TRBV19 and TRBJ1-2; 8 positions agree with TRBD1. J was trimmed by 8 bases and V by 3 bases; bases with no gene match: 11. This CDR3 is built from 15 residues. Germline CDR1 and CDR2: LNHDA and SQIVND (reference sequence). The DNA of the CDR3 is TGTGCCAGTAGTATTGGGGGACAGGAGACGTGGGGCTACACCTTC. Its translation: CASSIGGQETWGYTF. Full variable domain (rest looked up from reference TRBV19 and TRBJ1-2): DGGITQSPKYLFRKEGQNVTLSCEQNLNHDAMYWYRQDPGQGLRLIYYSQIVNDFQKGDIAEGYSVSREKKESFPLTVTSAQKNPTAFYLCASSIGGQETWGYTFGSGTRLTVV.

The V and J genes are TRBV10-2 and TRBJ1-2; 7 positions match TRBD1. The J segment lost 7 bases and the V segment lost 4 bases, leaving 12 bases of the junction unmatched. Germline V gene data show CDR1 as WSHSY and CDR2 as SAAADI. The CDR3 has 15 residues. CDR3 nucleotides: TGCGCCAGCAGTGTGGTAGGGGGCGAAGAGAGTGGCTACACCTTC. Its protein product is CASSVVGGEESGYTF.

This chain uses TRBV5-4 with TRBJ2-5, with 12 bases fitting TRBD2. CDR1 is SGHNT, CDR2 YYREEE, per germline (reference sequence). The CDR3 spans 14 residues. The J segment lost 5 bases and the V segment lost 4 bases, leaving 3 bases of the junction unmatched. CDR3 amino acids: CASSPSGGAETQYF. The DNA for the CDR3 is TGTGCCAGCAGCCCTAGCGGGGGGGCTGAGACCCAGTACTTC.

The J gene is TRBJ1-6, the V gene TRBV18; 7 bases line up with TRBD1. Trimming at V came to 3 bases and at J to 5 bases, leaving 1 base not matched to a gene. Germline V lookup: CDR1 KGHSH, CDR2 LQKENI. This CDR3 has 14 amino acids. As DNA, the CDR3 is TGTGCCAGCTCACCGACAGGGAATAATTCACCCCTCCACTTT. The encoded protein is CASSPTGNNSPLHF.

The chain recombines TRBV6-1 with TRBJ1-4; 9 bases align to TRBD1. From germline, CDR1 is MNHNS and CDR2 SASEGT. This CDR3 has 14 amino acids. The trim removed 4 bases at V and 5 bases at J, leaving 2 bases unmatched. The CDR3 coding sequence is TGTGCCAGCAGTGGGGACAGGGCGAATGAAAAACTGTTTTTT. It yields the protein CASSGDRANEKLFF.

This clone has only a few counts. This chain connects TRBV21-1 to TRBJ1-4; the table's D call, TRBD1, has no DNA check behind it. TRBV21-1 is classified as a pseudogene. The CDR3 runs to 14 residues. CDR3 amino acids: CASISTGGREKLFF. Written as DNA, the CDR3 is TGTGCCAGCATCTCGACAGGGGGTCGAGAAAAACTGTTTTTT.

J is TRBJ1-2 and V is TRBV7-9; D remains unclear. The CDR3 loop spans 11 amino acids. V was clipped by 4 bases and J by 7 bases, with 7 bases between them. Germline V gene sequence: CDR1 SEHNR, CDR2 FQNEAQ (reference sequence). CDR3 residues: CASSSFSGYTF. CDR3 bases: TGTGCCAGCAGCTCCTTCTCTGGCTACACCTTC. Supplemented by reference TRBV7-9 and TRBJ1-2, the full variable domain reads DTGVSQNPRHKITKRGQNVTFRCDPISEHNRLYWYRQTLGQGPEFLTYFQNEAQLEKSRLLSDRFSAERPKGSFSTLEIQRTEQGDSAMYLCASSSFSGYTFGSGTRLTVV.

The genes are TRBV7-3 and TRBJ2-1, with 16 bases fitting TRBD2. J lost 9 bases, V lost 1 base, and 6 bases had no gene match. The CDR3 is 17 amino acids. Germline V gives CDR1 SGHTA, CDR2 FQGTGA. CDR3 in amino acids: CASSLMGTSGGAREQFF. The CDR3 region has the DNA TGTGCCAGCAGCTTAATGGGGACTAGCGGGGGGGCTCGTGAGCAGTTCTTC.